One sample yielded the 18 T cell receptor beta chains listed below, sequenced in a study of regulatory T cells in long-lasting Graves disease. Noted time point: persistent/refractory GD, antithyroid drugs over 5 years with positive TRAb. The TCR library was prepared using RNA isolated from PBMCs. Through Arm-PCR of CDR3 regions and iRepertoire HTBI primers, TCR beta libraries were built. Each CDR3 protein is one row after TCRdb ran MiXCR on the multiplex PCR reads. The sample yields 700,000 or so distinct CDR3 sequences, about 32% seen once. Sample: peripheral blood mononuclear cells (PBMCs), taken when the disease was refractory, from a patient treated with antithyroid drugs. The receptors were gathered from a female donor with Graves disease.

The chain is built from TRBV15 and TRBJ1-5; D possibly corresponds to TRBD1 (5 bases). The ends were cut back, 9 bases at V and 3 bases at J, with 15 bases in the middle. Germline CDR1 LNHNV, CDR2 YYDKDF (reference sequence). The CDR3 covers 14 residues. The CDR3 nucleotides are TGTGCCACTAACCAGGGATTGGCCAATCAGCCCCAGCATTTT. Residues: CATNQGLANQPQHF.

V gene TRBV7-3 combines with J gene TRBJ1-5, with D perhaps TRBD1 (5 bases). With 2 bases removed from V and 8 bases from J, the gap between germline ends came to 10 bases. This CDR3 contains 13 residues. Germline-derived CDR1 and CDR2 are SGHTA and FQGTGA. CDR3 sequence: CASSLGRGKPQHF. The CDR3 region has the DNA TGTGCCAGCAGCTTAGGTAGGGGCAAGCCCCAGCATTTT.

CDR3 in DNA: TGCGCCAGCAGCCAACTGCGGACTACCTACGAGCAGTACTTC. This sequence encodes CASSQLRTTYEQYF. The rearrangement uses TRBV4-1 and TRBJ2-7; possibly TRBD2 for D (6 bases). The CDR3 loop spans 14 amino acids. Germline V gene sequence: CDR1 MGHRA, CDR2 YSYEKL. V lost 2 bases and J 2 bases, leaving 10 bases between the germline ends.

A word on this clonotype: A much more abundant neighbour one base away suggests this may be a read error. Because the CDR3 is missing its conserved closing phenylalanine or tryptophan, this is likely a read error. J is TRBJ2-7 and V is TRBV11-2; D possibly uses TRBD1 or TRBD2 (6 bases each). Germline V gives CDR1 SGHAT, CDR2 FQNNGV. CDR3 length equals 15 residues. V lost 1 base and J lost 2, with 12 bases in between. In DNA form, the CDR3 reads TGTGCCAGCAGCTTAGTGGGGGGCAGGACCTACGAGCAGTACCTC. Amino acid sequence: CASSLVGGRTYEQYL.

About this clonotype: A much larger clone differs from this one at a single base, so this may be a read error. The CDR3 is CASRMAGEEPLHF. The CDR3 region has the DNA TGTGCCAGCAGGATGGCAGGGGAAGAACCCCTCCACTTT. V usage is TRBV2 and J usage is TRBJ1-6; D may be TRBD1 (6 bases). Germline assignment: CDR1 SNHLY and CDR2 FYNNEI. The CDR3 length is 13 residues. V dropped 6 bases and J dropped 12 bases, with 15 bases sitting between them.

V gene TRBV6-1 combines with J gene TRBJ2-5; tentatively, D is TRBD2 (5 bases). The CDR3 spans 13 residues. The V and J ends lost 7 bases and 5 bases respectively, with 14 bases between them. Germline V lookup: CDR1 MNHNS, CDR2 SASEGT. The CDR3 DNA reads TGTGCCAGCACCCGCGGGCTGAGGGAGACCCAGTACTTC. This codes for CASTRGLRETQYF.

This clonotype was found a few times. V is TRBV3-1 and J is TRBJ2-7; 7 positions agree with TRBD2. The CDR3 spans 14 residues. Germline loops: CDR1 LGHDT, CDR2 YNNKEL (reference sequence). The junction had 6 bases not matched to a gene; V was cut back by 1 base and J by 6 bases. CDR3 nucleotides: TGTGCCAGCAGCCAAGTCGAGCGGGACTGCGAGCAGTACTTC. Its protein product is CASSQVERDCEQYF.

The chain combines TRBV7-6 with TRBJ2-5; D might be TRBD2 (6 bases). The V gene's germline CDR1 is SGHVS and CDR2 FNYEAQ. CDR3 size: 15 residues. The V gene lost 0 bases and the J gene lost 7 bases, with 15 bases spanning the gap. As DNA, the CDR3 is TGTGCCAGCAGCTTAGCGAAGACCACCGGGAGGACCCAGTACTTC. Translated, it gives CASSLAKTTGRTQYF.

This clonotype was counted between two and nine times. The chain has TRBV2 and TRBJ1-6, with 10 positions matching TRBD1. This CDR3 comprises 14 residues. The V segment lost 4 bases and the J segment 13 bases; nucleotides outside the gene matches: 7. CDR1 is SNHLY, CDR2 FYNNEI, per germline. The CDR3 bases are TGTGCCAGCAGTGTTGGGACAGGGGCTATCCCCCTCCACTTT. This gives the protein CASSVGTGAIPLHF.

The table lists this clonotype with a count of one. The CDR3 protein is CASSIDTIRDRPATQYF. The CDR3 nucleotides are TGTGCCAGTAGTATAGACACAATTCGCGACAGACCGGCCACCCAGTACTTC. The chain links TRBV19 to TRBJ2-5; the D gene is possibly TRBD1 (5 bases). The CDR3 length is 17 residues. Germline V CDR1 and CDR2: LNHDA, SQIVND (reference sequence). V lost 0 bases to trimming and J lost 8 bases, with 22 bases between them.

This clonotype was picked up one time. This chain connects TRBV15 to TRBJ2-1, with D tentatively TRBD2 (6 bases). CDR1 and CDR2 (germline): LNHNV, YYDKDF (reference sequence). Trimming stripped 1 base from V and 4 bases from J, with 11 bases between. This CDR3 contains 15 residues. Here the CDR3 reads CATSRVAESYNEQFF. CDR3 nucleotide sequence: TGTGCCACCAGCAGAGTAGCGGAGTCTTACAATGAGCAGTTCTTC.

In DNA form, the CDR3 reads TGTGCCAGCAGTAAAACGAGCGGGAGTGGGGCAGATACGCAGTATTTT. Its translation: CASSKTSGSGADTQYF. This sequence joins TRBV6-2 or TRBV6-3 and TRBJ2-3; 8 nucleotides align to TRBD2. Germline CDR1 MNHEY, CDR2 SVGEGT. V shed 5 bases, J shed 4 bases, and the junction held 11 bases outside the gene matches. The CDR3 is 16 residues long.

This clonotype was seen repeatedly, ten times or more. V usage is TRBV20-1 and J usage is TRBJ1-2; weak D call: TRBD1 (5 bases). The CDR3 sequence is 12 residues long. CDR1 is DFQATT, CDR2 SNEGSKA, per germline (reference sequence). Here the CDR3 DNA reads TGCAGCGCTCTACCCCAGGGCTATGGCTACACCTTC. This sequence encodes CSALPQGYGYTF.

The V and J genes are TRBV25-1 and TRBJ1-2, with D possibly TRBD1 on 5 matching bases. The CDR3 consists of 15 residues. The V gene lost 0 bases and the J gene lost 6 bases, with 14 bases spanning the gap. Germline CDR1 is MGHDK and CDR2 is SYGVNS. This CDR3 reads CASSEYSQEEDGYTF. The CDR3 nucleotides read TGTGCCAGCAGTGAATACTCACAGGAGGAGGATGGCTACACCTTC.

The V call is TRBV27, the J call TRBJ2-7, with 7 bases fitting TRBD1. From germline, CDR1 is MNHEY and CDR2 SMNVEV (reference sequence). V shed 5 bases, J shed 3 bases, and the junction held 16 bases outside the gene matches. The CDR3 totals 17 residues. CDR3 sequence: CASSETGKDFRLYEQYF. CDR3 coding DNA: TGTGCCAGCAGTGAGACAGGGAAGGACTTTCGCCTCTACGAGCAGTACTTC.

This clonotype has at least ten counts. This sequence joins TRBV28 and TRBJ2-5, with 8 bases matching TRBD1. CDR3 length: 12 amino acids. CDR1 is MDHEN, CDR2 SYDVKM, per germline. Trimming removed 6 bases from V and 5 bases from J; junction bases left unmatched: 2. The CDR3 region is CASSSGGETQYF. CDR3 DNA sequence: TGTGCCAGCAGCTCAGGGGGCGAGACCCAGTACTTC.

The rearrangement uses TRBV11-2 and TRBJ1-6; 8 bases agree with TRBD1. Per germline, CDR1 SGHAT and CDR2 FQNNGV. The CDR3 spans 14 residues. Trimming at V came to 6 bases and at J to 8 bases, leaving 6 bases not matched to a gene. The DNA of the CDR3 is TGTGCCAGCAGACCGACAGGGGAGTATTCACCCCTCCACTTT. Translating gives CASRPTGEYSPLHF. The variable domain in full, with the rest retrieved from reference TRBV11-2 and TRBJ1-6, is EAGVAQSPRYKIIEKRQSVAFWCNPISGHATLYWYQQILGQGPKLLIQFQNNGVVDDSQLPKDRFSAERLKGVDSTLKIQPAKLEDSAVYLCASRPTGEYSPLHFGNGTRLTVT.

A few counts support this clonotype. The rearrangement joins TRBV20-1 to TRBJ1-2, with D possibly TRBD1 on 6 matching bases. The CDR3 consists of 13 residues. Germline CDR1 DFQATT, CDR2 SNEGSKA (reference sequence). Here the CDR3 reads CSPGTTANYGYTF. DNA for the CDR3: TGCAGCCCAGGGACAACCGCTAACTATGGCTACACCTTC.